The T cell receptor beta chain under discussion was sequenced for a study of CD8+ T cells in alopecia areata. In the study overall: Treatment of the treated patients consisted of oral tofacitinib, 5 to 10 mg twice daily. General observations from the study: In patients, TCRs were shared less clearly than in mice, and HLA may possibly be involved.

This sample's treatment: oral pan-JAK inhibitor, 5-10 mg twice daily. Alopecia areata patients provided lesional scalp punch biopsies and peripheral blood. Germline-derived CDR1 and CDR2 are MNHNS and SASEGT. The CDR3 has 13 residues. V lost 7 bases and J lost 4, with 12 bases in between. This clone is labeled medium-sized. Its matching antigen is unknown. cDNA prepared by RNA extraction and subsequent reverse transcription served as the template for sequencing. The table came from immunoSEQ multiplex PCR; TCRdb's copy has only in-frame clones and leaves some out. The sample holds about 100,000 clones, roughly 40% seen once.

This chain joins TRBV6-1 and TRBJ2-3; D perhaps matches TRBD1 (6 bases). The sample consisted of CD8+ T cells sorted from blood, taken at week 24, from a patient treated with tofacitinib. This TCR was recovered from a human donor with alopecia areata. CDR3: CASTRQEADTQYF. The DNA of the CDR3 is TGTGCCAGCACCCGACAGGAGGCAGATACGCAGTATTTT.